The clone carrying this T cell receptor (beta chain) was picked up a small number of times. Trimming pared 2 bases from V and 1 base from J, leaving 5 bases between. The CDR3 loop spans 12 amino acids. The germline V gene has CDR1 SQVTM and CDR2 ANQGSEA. The data stem from a study of T-cell memory formation after mild COVID-19. TCRdb redid the calling of the 5' RACE reads with MiXCR, one entry per CDR3 protein. The sample contains about 110,000 distinct CDR3 sequences, 22% of which appear only once. The chain carries TRBV29-1 and TRBJ1-1; no reliable D call. The TCR was taken from a man aged 18 to 30 who had mild COVID-19 (a few samples of this study predate the infection). Cell type and time point are not known. Sequenced: PBMCs or a T cell subset sorted from them (not recorded which). CDR3 loop: CSVELENTEAFF. In nucleotides, the CDR3 is TGCAGCGTTGAATTAGAGAACACTGAAGCTTTCTTT.